This T cell receptor (beta chain) comes out of a study of human T cells and chemical hapten exposure (dated by TCRdb to the early 2020s). In terms of the full investigation: For sensitization, 2% DPC in acetone was applied to a roughly 2 cm by roughly 2 cm area of upper inner arm skin. Throughout the roughly 24-week study period, patients were also given weekly therapeutic DPC doses on the scalp. Patch testing on the upper back used Finn chambers containing 0.01% DPC, with scoring done after 6 days according to International Contact Dermatitis Research Group standards. Alopecia areata with under or over 50% scalp involvement, alopecia totalis and alopecia universalis were represented in the patient cohort, which was mostly female. Libraries were pooled for sequencing, and per-sample TCR yields varied mainly because of small differences in library volumes within the pool. Peripheral blood TCR repertoire changes were tracked in vivo in alopecia patients during primary and secondary sensitization to the hapten diphenylcyclopropenone (DPC). Patient blood was sampled pre-sensitization (week 0) and at 2, 6 and about 24 weeks after DPC sensitization. Approximately 28 alopecia patients gave blood for TCR sequencing at one to four time points (pre-sensitization, 2, 6 and 24 weeks).

Receptors were amplified or captured by RACE. These reads were obtained on a NextSeq 500. During library preparation, unique molecular identifiers were attached to individual cDNA molecules so that TCRs could be counted quantitatively and reproducibly. From each blood RNA sample, both TCR alpha and TCR beta chains were sequenced. Per the original workflow: The median number of TCRs per sample was some 100,000, ranging from about 23,224 to 690,600. The Decombinator software suite was used to annotate V, J and CDR3 in the TCR reads. To make PS versus PT1 abundance plots, every sample was subsampled to the same number of TCRs (28,000). TCRs were defined as expanded if absent before sensitization and observed at least eight times at the 2-week time point. TCRdb reprocessed the public reads (quality trimming at Q25 with fastp, clone calling with MiXCR) and kept in-frame beta chains. Duplicate CDR3 protein sequences are folded into a single record with the most common DNA and genes. These V and J calls are TCRdb output, not the study's own analysis. In all, the sample holds 180,000 or so distinct CDR3 sequences, and more than 12% of those were seen once. The ten largest clones take up 1.7% of the sample.

The CDR3 contains 15 residues, cysteine and phenylalanine counted. Only the CDR3 portion is preserved as DNA: 45 bases, with reading frame beginning at the first base. According to the germline V gene (reference sequence), CDR1 reads DFQATT and CDR2 reads SNEGSKA. Trimming removed 2 bases from V and 0 bases from J; the gene matches leave 5 bases unexplained. The label giving this sample's time point can be read as: patch test 1, 2 weeks after DPC sensitization. The sample's treatment or condition label is to be understood as: therapeutic diphenylcyclopropenone sensitization with weekly scalp DPC. At each patch-test visit, blood was drawn before the patch test was applied. Patients were considered eligible if aged 18 to 70, diagnosed with alopecia and deemed suitable for DPC therapy, and patients were excluded if pregnant. Total RNA was extracted from unfractionated whole blood that had been collected in Tempus Blood RNA tubes.

Results the study describes overall, beyond this receptor: Significantly more large CDR3 similarity clusters were formed by expanded TCRs than by pre-sensitization or healthy control sets, consistent with antigen-driven responses. No change with DPC sensitization was found in the number of TCRs above 1 in 1000 frequency, and no evidence of global repertoire structure alterations was found. All patients had alopecia, a presumed autoimmune disease, so their immune response might differ from that of healthy individuals. A positive correlation was found between the number of PT1 expanded TCRs and patch test score, with significance reached at thresholds 8, 16 and 32 but not 4. Repeated subsampling changed both the strength of the expansion versus patch-test correlation and the threshold at which that correlation became significant.

This clonotype was detected only a few times. Its antigen target is currently unknown. Base qualities were left out, and no much larger clone turns up one base away. The sample in question was whole blood, obtained in connection with sensitization to the hapten diphenylcyclopropenone (DPC). The chain is assembled from TRBV20-1 and TRBJ2-3; the junction holds 7 bases that match TRBD1. The TCR was taken from a woman in her thirties with alopecia areata. Some clones in this sample may be carry-over from other donors' samples. This receptor has the CDR3 CSARRPGQSTDTQYF. The nucleotides are TGCAGTGCTAGAAGACCGGGACAGAGCACAGATACGCAGTATTTT.